Each of the 26 T cell receptor beta chains below was sequenced from the same sample in a study of metastatic and nonmetastatic thyroid tumors. TCRdb re-called the PCR reads via MiXCR. This table holds about 32,000 clones, 7.4% found once. Patients underwent thyroid surgery, and none had received any treatment before it. Sequencing used blood. The receptors were sampled from a female donor with papillary thyroid cancer or a benign thyroid nodule (not recorded which). Some clones in this sample may be carry-over from other donors' samples.

This clone appeared many times. The V and J genes are TRBV11-1 and TRBJ2-7; TRBD2 is a possible D gene (7 bases). V shed 4 bases and J shed 5 bases, with 21 bases lying between them. Looked up from germline, CDR1 is SGHAT and CDR2 is FQDESV (reference sequence). The CDR3 loop spans 16 amino acids. The CDR3 sequence: CASSSLEGGGYDEQYF. CDR3 DNA sequence: TGTGCCAGCAGCTCCCTGGAGGGGGGGGGTTATGACGAGCAGTACTTC.

This clone came up a few times. The junction departs from the called germline gene at one end, perhaps through a read error. The chain links TRBV25-1 to TRBJ1-1, with D possibly TRBD1 on 6 matching bases. Germline CDR1 reads MGHDK; CDR2 reads SYGVNS. This CDR3 comprises 15 residues. This CDR3 reads CANSEYGGLNTEDFF. CDR3 nucleotide sequence: TGTGCCAACAGTGAATACGGGGGGCTGAACACTGAAGATTTCTTT.

J is TRBJ2-5 and V is TRBV20-1; D gene ambiguous. Germline CDR1 DFQATT, CDR2 SNEGSKA (reference sequence). V lost 1 base and J lost 5, with 17 bases in between. The CDR3 has 15 residues. CDR3 nucleotide sequence: TGCAGTGCTAGAGGCTCATTTGACCCGACGGAGACCCAGTACTTC. This translates into CSARGSFDPTETQYF.

This clone was picked up many times. J is TRBJ2-2 and V is TRBV7-3, with TRBD2 matching over 7 bases. This CDR3 has 14 amino acids. Germline V CDR1 and CDR2: SGHTA, FQGTGA. Trimming removed 2 bases from V and 7 bases from J; junction bases left unmatched: 4. CDR3 DNA: TGTGCCAGCAGCTTAGAAGCGGGACGCGGGGAGCTGTTTTTT. Translating it yields CASSLEAGRGELFF.

This clone showed up many times. The chain employs TRBV12-3 or TRBV12-4 and TRBJ1-5; D ambiguous. The CDR3 runs to 15 residues. V lost 5 bases and J lost 0, with 11 bases in between. As DNA, the CDR3 is TGTGCCAGCAGTCCGGACGGTTATAGCAATCAGCCCCAGCATTTT. This codes for CASSPDGYSNQPQHF.

This clone was detected many times. The chain joins TRBV11-2 to TRBJ2-5; 8 positions agree with TRBD1. The V segment lost 5 bases and the J segment 5 bases; nucleotides outside the gene matches: 13. This CDR3 is built from 16 residues. The V gene's germline CDR1 is SGHAT and CDR2 FQNNGV. CDR3 coding DNA: TGTGCCAGCAGCCGGGCAGGGGGCTTCAGTGGGGAGACCCAGTACTTC. It yields the protein CASSRAGGFSGETQYF.

At least ten counts were recorded for this clone. The same CDR3 also results from other DNA sequences found in this sample. The chain employs TRBV20-1 and TRBJ1-5, with TRBD1 identical over 8 bases. Germline CDR1 is DFQATT and CDR2 is SNEGSKA (reference sequence). V was pared by 1 base and J by 6 bases, with 5 bases of the junction left unmatched. This CDR3 region has 14 residues. DNA for the CDR3: TGCAGTGCTAGAGTGCAGGGGGCGATTCAGCCCCAGCATTTT. Amino acid sequence: CSARVQGAIQPQHF.

This clone was found many times. The CDR3 loop is CSASGTSGTSTDTQYF. CDR3 in DNA: TGCAGTGCTTCCGGGACTAGCGGGACTAGCACAGATACGCAGTATTTT. V usage is TRBV20-1 and J usage is TRBJ2-3; 13 nucleotides align to TRBD2. V lost 5 bases, J lost 0 bases, and 5 bases stayed unmatched. Germline assignment: CDR1 DFQATT and CDR2 SNEGSKA (reference sequence). CDR3 length: 16 residues.

This clone has ten or more counts. This sequence joins TRBV7-6 and TRBJ1-5, with 7 positions matching TRBD1. CDR1 and CDR2 (germline): SGHVS, FNYEAQ. CDR3 length equals 14 residues. The junction had 0 bases not matched to a gene; V was cut back by 2 bases and J by 2 bases. The CDR3 DNA reads TGTGCCAGCAGCTTACAGGGGGGCAATCAGCCCCAGCATTTT. It yields the protein CASSLQGGNQPQHF.

Ten or more counts support this clone. V gene TRBV20-1 combines with J gene TRBJ2-1, with TRBD2 matching 7 bases. The CDR3 runs to 13 residues. The trim removed 8 bases at V and 6 bases at J, leaving 10 bases unmatched. Germline lookup yields CDR1 DFQATT and CDR2 SNEGSKA (reference sequence). This chain's CDR3 is CSQWGGRRNEQFF. The DNA for the CDR3 is TGCAGTCAGTGGGGAGGGAGGCGCAATGAGCAGTTCTTC.

The rearrangement links TRBV5-1 to TRBJ1-2; maybe TRBD1 (5 bases). Trimming took 1 base from V and 6 from J, leaving 13 bases between them. Germline-derived CDR1 and CDR2 are SGHRS and YFSETQ. The CDR3 sequence is 14 residues long. CDR3 nucleotides: TGCGCCAGCAGCTTGATCCAGGGTTCCAATGGCTACACCTTC. Amino acids: CASSLIQGSNGYTF.

This clone was counted at least ten times. The chain uses TRBV6-1 and TRBJ2-1; D call uncertain. Germline assignment: CDR1 MNHNS and CDR2 SASEGT. The V end lost 5 bases, the J end lost 1 base, and 12 bases lay between the germline ends. This CDR3 is built from 15 residues. In DNA, the CDR3 is TGTGCCAGCAGTTCACCAATGCGGTCCTACAATGAGCAGTTCTTC. This gives the protein CASSSPMRSYNEQFF.

To note about this clone: The junction departs from the called germline gene at one end, perhaps through a read error. The V and J genes are TRBV4-1 and TRBJ2-3; 10 bases align to TRBD1. Germline lookup yields CDR1 MGHRA and CDR2 YSYEKL. This CDR3 spans 18 amino acids. CDR3 loop: CASNQDRDRGTGWDTQYF. The CDR3 DNA sequence: TGCGCCAGCAACCAAGACCGGGACAGGGGAACTGGGTGGGATACGCAGTATTTT.

This clone was found many times. In the same sample, other DNA sequences code for this CDR3. The chain has TRBV6-2 or TRBV6-3 and TRBJ1-5, with 10 bases aligning to TRBD1. This CDR3 is 16 amino acids long. Looked up from germline, CDR1 is MNHEY and CDR2 is SVGEGT. Trimming at V came to 6 bases and at J to 2 bases, leaving 7 bases not matched to a gene. CDR3 protein: CASRRQGAKGNQPQHF. The CDR3 nucleotides are TGTGCCAGCAGACGACAGGGGGCTAAGGGCAATCAGCCCCAGCATTTT.

This clone was recorded at least ten times. J is TRBJ2-1 and V is TRBV2; 11 nucleotides line up with TRBD2. Germline V lookup: CDR1 SNHLY, CDR2 FYNNEI. The CDR3 consists of 15 residues. The trim removed 3 bases at V and 7 bases at J, leaving 5 bases unmatched. The CDR3 bases are TGTGCCAGCAGTGAGTGGCTAGCGGGAGGAAATGAGCAGTTCTTC. This translates into CASSEWLAGGNEQFF.

Details on this clone: A read error may explain this, as a much larger clone is one base away. V gene TRBV5-4 combines with J gene TRBJ2-7, with D tentatively TRBD1 or TRBD2 (5 bases each). V was trimmed by 4 bases and J by 1 base, leaving 15 bases between them. The length of the CDR3 is 15 residues. CDR1 is SGHNT and CDR2 is YYREEE in the germline V gene (reference sequence). DNA of the CDR3: TGTGCCAGCAGCCCAGGAGTGGGACGATCCTACGAGCAGTACTTC. Residues: CASSPGVGRSYEQYF.

The sample holds a few counts of this clone. A much larger clone lies a single base off, so this may be a read error. The chain links TRBV10-2 to TRBJ2-1, with TRBD2 matching over 8 bases. Unmatched junction bases numbered 5, after V lost 5 bases and J lost 5 bases. Germline CDR1 is WSHSY and CDR2 is SAAADI. CDR3 length: 14 residues. This CDR3 reads CASSSAGADNEQFF. For the CDR3, the DNA is TGCGCCAGCAGTTCAGCGGGAGCAGACAATGAGCAGTTCTTC.

This clone was detected ten times or more. Since no conserved phenylalanine or tryptophan closes the CDR3, a read error is the likely cause. It is unclear where the CDR3 begins or ends on the DNA, so no DNA is shown, and the CDR3 is as TCRdb lists it. The V call is TRBV27, the J call TRBJ1-1; the table's D call of TRBD1 was not tested on the DNA. CDR1 is MNHEY, CDR2 SMNVEV, per germline (reference sequence). The CDR3 comprises 10 residues, both ends counted. This CDR3 is CASSSLTGLG.

This clone was seen ten or more times. V is TRBV11-2 and J is TRBJ2-2; D possibly matches TRBD1 or TRBD2 (5 bases each). The V end was cut by 3 bases, the J end by 0 bases, with 8 bases between. The germline V gene encodes CDR1 SGHAT and CDR2 FQNNGV. The CDR3 length is 15 residues. The CDR3 DNA reads as TGTGCCAGCAGCTTCGAGGGGTCGAACACCGGGGAGCTGTTTTTT. Translated: CASSFEGSNTGELFF.

DNA of the CDR3: TGTGCCAGTGGTCACGTCGGCACTGAAGCTTTCTTT. The encoded protein is CASGHVGTEAFF. The chain carries TRBV19 and TRBJ1-1; D remains unclear. This CDR3 is 12 amino acids long. Germline V gives CDR1 LNHDA, CDR2 SQIVND (reference sequence). V was cut by 8 bases and J by 4 bases, with 11 bases left in between.

The chain is built from TRBV5-1 and TRBJ2-1; tentatively, D is TRBD2 (6 bases). Looked up from germline, CDR1 is SGHRS and CDR2 is YFSETQ. V dropped 0 bases and J dropped 4 bases, with 14 bases sitting between them. The CDR3 sequence is 16 residues long. In DNA, the CDR3 is TGCGCCAGCAGCTTGGTTAGGACTGGGGGGTACAATGAGCAGTTCTTC. Translation gives CASSLVRTGGYNEQFF. Full variable domain (remainder filled in from reference TRBV5-1 and TRBJ2-1): KAGVTQTPRYLIKTRGQQVTLSCSPISGHRSVSWYQQTPGQGLQFLFEYFSETQRNKGNFPGRFSGRQFSNSRSEMNVSTLELGDSALYLCASSLVRTGGYNEQFFGPGTRLTVL.

Many counts were recorded for this clone. The rearrangement links TRBV6-1 to TRBJ1-1; TRBD1 aligns across 9 bases. V lost 5 bases and J lost 3; bases outside the gene matches: 4. Germline lookup yields CDR1 MNHNS and CDR2 SASEGT. This CDR3 is built from 14 residues. The CDR3 spells CASSNRGPDTEAFF. The CDR3 DNA sequence: TGTGCCAGCAGTAACAGGGGGCCGGACACTGAAGCTTTCTTT.

This clone came up many times. This chain uses TRBV2 with TRBJ2-3; 8 bases agree with TRBD1. The V gene end was trimmed by 7 bases and the J gene end by 3 bases; junction bases not matched to a gene: 9. The CDR3 runs to 15 residues. Germline CDR1 is SNHLY and CDR2 is FYNNEI. CDR3 in DNA: TGTGCCAGCAAGTGGATTGGACAGGGAACAGATACGCAGTATTTT. Translated, it gives CASKWIGQGTDTQYF.

This clone was seen ten or more times. The rearrangement joins TRBV19 to TRBJ1-1; possible D gene TRBD1, 5 bases. Germline V gene lookup returns CDR1 LNHDA and CDR2 SQIVND (reference sequence). V lost 7 bases to trimming and J lost 1 base, with 13 bases between them. The CDR3 runs to 14 residues. The DNA of the CDR3 is TGTGCCAGTATCGACTGGGGACGGAACACTGAAGCTTTCTTT. Protein product: CASIDWGRNTEAFF.

This clone was seen at least ten times. V is TRBV12-3 or TRBV12-4 and J is TRBJ1-3; tentative D call: TRBD1 (6 bases). V shed 5 bases and J shed 4 bases, with 9 bases lying between them. This CDR3 region has 13 residues. As DNA, the CDR3 is TGTGCCAGCAGTAAAGACAGGGGAAACACCATATATTTT. Translating it yields CASSKDRGNTIYF.

This clone occurred many times. The DNA of the CDR3 is TGTGCCAGCAACAGGGCCTCGGTGGACGGCTACACCTTC. Translated, it gives CASNRASVDGYTF. This sequence joins TRBV2 and TRBJ1-2, with D perhaps TRBD1 (6 bases). The CDR3 length is 13 residues. Germline V gene lookup returns CDR1 SNHLY and CDR2 FYNNEI. Trimming stripped 7 bases from V and 8 bases from J, with 17 bases between.